The entry that follows covers one T cell receptor beta chain sequence. With V trimmed by 4 bases and J by 4 bases, 4 bases remained unmatched. This CDR3 spans 14 amino acids. Per germline, CDR1 SGDLS and CDR2 YYNGEE. Amplification of TCR beta CDR3 regions was performed using RNA transcripts as template. TCR CDR3 underwent first-round RT-PCR with the HTBI primer set. MiXCR, run by TCRdb on the multiplex PCR reads, gives a single entry per CDR3 protein. The table has about 400,000 distinct CDR3 sequences, under 15% seen once; the top ten hold over 25%. The data stem from a study of T cells in Graves' hyperthyroidism and ophthalmopathy. PBMCs stemmed from around 9.3 ml fresh peripheral blood.

The sample taken for sequencing was blood. The sequence derives from a woman under 40 with Graves' hyperthyroidism. V is TRBV9 and J is TRBJ1-2; TRBD1 matches at 10 bases. The CDR3 is CASSHGQGVYGYTF. CDR3 sequence (DNA): TGTGCCAGCAGCCATGGACAGGGGGTCTATGGCTACACCTTC.